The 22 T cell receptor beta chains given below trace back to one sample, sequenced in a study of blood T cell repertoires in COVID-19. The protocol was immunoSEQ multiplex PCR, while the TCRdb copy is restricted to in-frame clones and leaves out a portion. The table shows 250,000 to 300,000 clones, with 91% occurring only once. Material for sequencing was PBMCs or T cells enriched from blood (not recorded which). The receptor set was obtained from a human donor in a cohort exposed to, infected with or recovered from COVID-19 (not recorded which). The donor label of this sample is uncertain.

The chain's CDR3 is CASSHQGRTPYGYTF. DNA of the CDR3: TGTGCCAGCAGCCATCAGGGCAGGACCCCCTATGGCTACACCTTC. The gene calls are TRBV14 and TRBJ1-2; TRBD1 might be the D (5 bases). This CDR3 is built from 15 residues. Looked up from germline, CDR1 is SGHDN and CDR2 is FVKESK. V lost 3 bases and J 4 bases, leaving 15 bases between the germline ends. Complete variable domain (other parts from reference TRBV14 and TRBJ1-2): EAGVTQFPSHSVIEKGQTVTLRCDPISGHDNLYWYRRVMGKEIKFLLHFVKESKQDESGMPNNRFLAERTGGTYSTLKVQPAELEDSGVYFCASSHQGRTPYGYTFGSGTRLTVV.

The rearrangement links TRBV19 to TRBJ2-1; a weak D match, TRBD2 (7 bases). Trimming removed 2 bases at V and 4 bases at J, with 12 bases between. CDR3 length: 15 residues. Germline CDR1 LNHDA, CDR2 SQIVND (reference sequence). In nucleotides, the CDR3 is TGTGCCAGTAGTATACCGGGGGGCGCTTACAATGAGCAGTTCTTC. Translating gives CASSIPGGAYNEQFF. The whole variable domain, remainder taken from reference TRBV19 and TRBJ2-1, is DGGITQSPKYLFRKEGQNVTLSCEQNLNHDAMYWYRQDPGQGLRLIYYSQIVNDFQKGDIAEGYSVSREKKESFPLTVTSAQKNPTAFYLCASSIPGGAYNEQFFGPGTRLTVL.

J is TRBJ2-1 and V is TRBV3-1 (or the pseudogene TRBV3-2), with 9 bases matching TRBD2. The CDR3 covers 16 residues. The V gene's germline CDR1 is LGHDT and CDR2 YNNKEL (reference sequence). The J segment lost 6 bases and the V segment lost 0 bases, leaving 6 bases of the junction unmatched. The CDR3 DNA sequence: TGTGCCAGCAGCCAAGAATGGACTAGCGTGGCCAATGAGCAGTTCTTC. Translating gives CASSQEWTSVANEQFF.

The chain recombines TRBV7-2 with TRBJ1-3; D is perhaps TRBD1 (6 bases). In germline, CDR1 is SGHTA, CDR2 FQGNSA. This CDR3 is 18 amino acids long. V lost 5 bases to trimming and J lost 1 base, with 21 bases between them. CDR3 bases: TGTGCCAGCAGCGAATTTTGGGGGACAATCAATTCTGGAAACACCATATATTTT. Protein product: CASSEFWGTINSGNTIYF.

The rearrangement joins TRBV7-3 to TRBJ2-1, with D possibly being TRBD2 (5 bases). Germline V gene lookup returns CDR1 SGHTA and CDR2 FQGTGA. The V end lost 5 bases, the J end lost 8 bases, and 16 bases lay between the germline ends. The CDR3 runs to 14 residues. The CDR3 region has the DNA TGTGCCAGCAGCCTAAACACGGGGTTGGATGAGCAGTTCTTC. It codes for CASSLNTGLDEQFF.

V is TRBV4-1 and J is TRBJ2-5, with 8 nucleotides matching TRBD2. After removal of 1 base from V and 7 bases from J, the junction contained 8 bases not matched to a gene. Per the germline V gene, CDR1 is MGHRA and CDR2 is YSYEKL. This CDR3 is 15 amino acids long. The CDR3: CASSQGAAGVVTQYF. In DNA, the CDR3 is TGCGCCAGCAGCCAAGGGGCAGCGGGGGTGGTGACCCAGTACTTC.

The CDR3 loop is CASSLKGGDRGYTF. DNA for the CDR3: TGTGCCAGCAGCTTGAAGGGGGGGGATCGCGGCTACACCTTC. The chain combines TRBV5-4 with TRBJ1-2; a weak D match, TRBD1 (6 bases). CDR3 length: 14 amino acids. The V gene's germline CDR1 is SGHNT and CDR2 YYREEE (reference sequence). V lost 1 base to trimming and J lost 8 bases, with 15 bases between them.

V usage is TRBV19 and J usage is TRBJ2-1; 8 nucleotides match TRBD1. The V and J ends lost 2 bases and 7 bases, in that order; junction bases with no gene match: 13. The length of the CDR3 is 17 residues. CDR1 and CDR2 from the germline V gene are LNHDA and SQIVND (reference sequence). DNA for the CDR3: TGTGCCAGTAGTATATGGCGCGGGCAGGGGGCAAGGAATGAGCAGTTCTTC. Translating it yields CASSIWRGQGARNEQFF.

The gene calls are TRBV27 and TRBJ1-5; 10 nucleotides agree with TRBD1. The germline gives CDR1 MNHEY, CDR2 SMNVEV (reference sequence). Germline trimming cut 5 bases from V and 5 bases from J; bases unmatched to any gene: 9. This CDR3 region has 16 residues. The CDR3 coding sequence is TGTGCCAGCAGTCCAGAGCCGGGACAGGGGCATCAGCCCCAGCATTTT. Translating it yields CASSPEPGQGHQPQHF.

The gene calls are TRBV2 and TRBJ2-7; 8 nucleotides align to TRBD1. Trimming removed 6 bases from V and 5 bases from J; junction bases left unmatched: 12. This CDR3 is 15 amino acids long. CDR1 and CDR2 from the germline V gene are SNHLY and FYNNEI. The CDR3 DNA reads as TGTGCCAGCAGAGGGCCCGGACAGGGACTGAACGAGCAGTACTTC. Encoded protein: CASRGPGQGLNEQYF.

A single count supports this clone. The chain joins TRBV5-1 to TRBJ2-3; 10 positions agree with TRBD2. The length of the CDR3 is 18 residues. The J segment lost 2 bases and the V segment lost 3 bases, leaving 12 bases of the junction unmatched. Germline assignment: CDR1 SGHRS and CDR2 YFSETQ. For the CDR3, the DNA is TGCGCCAGCAGCTCCCCCGAGATAGCGGGGGGCTTCACAGATACGCAGTATTTT. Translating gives CASSSPEIAGGFTDTQYF.

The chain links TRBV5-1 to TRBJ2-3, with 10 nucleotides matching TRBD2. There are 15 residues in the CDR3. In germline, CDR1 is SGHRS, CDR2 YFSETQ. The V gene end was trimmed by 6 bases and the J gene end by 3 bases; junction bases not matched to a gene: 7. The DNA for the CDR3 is TGCGCCAGCAATCTAGCGGGGGCCCCTACAGATACGCAGTATTTT. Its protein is CASNLAGAPTDTQYF.

In nucleotides, the CDR3 is TGTGCCAGCAGCTGGACCGGGACTAGCGGATACAATGAGCAGTTCTTC. Protein sequence: CASSWTGTSGYNEQFF. The chain uses TRBV7-2 and TRBJ2-1; 11 bases map to TRBD2. V dropped 4 bases and J dropped 4; count of bases not matched to a gene: 6. This CDR3 comprises 16 residues. Germline lookup yields CDR1 SGHTA and CDR2 FQGNSA.

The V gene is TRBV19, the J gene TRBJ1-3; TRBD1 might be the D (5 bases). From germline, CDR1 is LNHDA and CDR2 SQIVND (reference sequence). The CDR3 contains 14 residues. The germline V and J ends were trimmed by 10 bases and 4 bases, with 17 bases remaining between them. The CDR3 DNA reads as TGTGCCATCCAGGGTATGCACCCCGGAAACACCATATATTTT. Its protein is CAIQGMHPGNTIYF. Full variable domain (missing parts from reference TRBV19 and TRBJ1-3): DGGITQSPKYLFRKEGQNVTLSCEQNLNHDAMYWYRQDPGQGLRLIYYSQIVNDFQKGDIAEGYSVSREKKESFPLTVTSAQKNPTAFYLCAIQGMHPGNTIYFGEGSWLTVV.

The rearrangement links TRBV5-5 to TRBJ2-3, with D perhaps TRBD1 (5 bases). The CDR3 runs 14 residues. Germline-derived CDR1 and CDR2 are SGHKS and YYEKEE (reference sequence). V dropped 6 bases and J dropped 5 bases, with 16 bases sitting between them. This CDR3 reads CASTRSPQGDTQYF. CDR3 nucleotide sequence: TGTGCCAGCACCCGCTCCCCGCAGGGAGATACGCAGTATTTT.

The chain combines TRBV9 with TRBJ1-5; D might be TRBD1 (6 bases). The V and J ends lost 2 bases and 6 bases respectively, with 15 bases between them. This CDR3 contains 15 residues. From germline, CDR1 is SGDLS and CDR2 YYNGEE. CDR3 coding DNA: TGTGCCAGCAGCGTCGGGGGGCAGGGCGGTCAGCCCCAGCATTTT. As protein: CASSVGGQGGQPQHF.

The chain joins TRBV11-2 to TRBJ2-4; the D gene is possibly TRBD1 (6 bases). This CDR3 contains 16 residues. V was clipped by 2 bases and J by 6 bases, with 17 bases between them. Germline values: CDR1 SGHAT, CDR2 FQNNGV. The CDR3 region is CASSLLIRGGGNIQYF. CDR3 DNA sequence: TGTGCCAGCAGCTTACTTATCAGGGGCGGCGGAAACATTCAGTACTTC.

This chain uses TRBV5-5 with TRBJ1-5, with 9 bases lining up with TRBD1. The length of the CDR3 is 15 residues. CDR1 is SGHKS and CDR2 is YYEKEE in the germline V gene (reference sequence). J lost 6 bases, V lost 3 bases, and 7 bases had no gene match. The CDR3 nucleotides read TGTGCCAGCAGCTGGGGACAGGGTGGGGGTCAGCCCCAGCATTTT. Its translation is CASSWGQGGGQPQHF.

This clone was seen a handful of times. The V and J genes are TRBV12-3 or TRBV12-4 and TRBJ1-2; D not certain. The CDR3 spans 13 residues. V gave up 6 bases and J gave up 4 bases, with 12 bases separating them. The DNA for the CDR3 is TGTGCCAGCAGCCCCCCGAGTATCTATGGCTACACCTTC. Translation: CASSPPSIYGYTF.

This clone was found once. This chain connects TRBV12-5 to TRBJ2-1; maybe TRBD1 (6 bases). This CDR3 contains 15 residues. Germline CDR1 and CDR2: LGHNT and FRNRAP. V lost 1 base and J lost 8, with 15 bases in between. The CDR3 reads CASGLGAGVGDEQFF. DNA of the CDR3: TGTGCTAGTGGTTTGGGGGCAGGGGTTGGGGATGAGCAGTTCTTC.

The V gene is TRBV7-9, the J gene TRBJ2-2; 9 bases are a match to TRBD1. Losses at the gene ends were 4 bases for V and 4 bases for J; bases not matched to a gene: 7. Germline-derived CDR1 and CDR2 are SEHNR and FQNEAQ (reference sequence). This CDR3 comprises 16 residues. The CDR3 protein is CASSSREGQGTGELFF. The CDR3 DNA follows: TGTGCCAGCAGCTCCCGAGAGGGACAGGGCACCGGGGAGCTGTTTTTT.

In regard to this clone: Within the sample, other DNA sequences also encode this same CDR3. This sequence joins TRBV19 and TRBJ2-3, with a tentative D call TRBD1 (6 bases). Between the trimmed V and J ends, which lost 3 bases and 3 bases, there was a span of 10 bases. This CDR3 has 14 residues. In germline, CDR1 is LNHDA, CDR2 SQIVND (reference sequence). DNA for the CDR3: TGTGCCAGTAGTATTGGCAGGGGTACAGATACGCAGTATTTT. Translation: CASSIGRGTDTQYF.